This entry concerns a single T cell receptor (beta chain). This sample is drawn from a study of blood T cell repertoires in COVID-19. The wider study: The United States, Italy and Spain provided the acute and convalescent COVID-19 samples. In each case, the material was cDNA or gDNA derived from T cells, B-cell-depleted T cells, or PBMCs.

In the authors' methods: Estimates of nucleated cell counts were drawn from the amplification of reference gene primers. The protocol was immunoSEQ multiplex PCR, while the TCRdb copy is restricted to in-frame clones and leaves out a portion. That table furnishes V, J and clone size, whereas the DNA furnished D and trimming. The sample gives 100,000 to 150,000 clones, 80% to 90% of which show up once; around 3.6% is in the top ten. This CDR3 is built from 15 residues. J was trimmed by 6 bases and V by 5 bases; bases with no gene match: 6. CDR1 and CDR2 from the germline V gene are MDHEN and SYDVKM. This receptor was obtained from a woman aged 55-75 years with acute or convalescent COVID-19. The J gene is TRBJ1-5, the V gene TRBV28, with 11 bases identical to TRBD1. Material for sequencing was peripheral blood. The CDR3 here is CASSGGQGGSQPQHF. CDR3 bases: TGTGCCAGCAGTGGGGGACAGGGGGGAAGTCAGCCCCAGCATTTT.